The next 26 T cell receptor beta chains were all read from a single sample in a study of T cells in Graves' hyperthyroidism and ophthalmopathy. The source material, RNA transcripts, was used to amplify TCR beta CDR3 regions. In the first-round RT-PCR of the TCR CDR3, the HTBI primer set was used. TCRdb recomputed calls from the multiplex PCR reads with MiXCR, one row per CDR3 protein. The table lists about 270,000 distinct CDR3 sequences, around 25% of them singletons, with approximately 35% in the top ten. The specimen was blood. The receptors were gathered from a woman in her thirties or forties with Graves' ophthalmopathy.

Written as DNA, the CDR3 is TGTGCCAGCAGGCGTACGGGGGAGAACACTGAAGCTTTCTTT. It is translated as CASRRTGENTEAFF. The chain has TRBV6-1 and TRBJ1-1; tentative D call: TRBD1 (5 bases). In germline, CDR1 is MNHNS, CDR2 SASEGT. This CDR3 is built from 14 residues. V dropped 6 bases and J dropped 1 base, with 12 bases sitting between them.

This clonotype has a count of ten or more. The CDR3 is CSVEEVQHNYGYTF. The CDR3 DNA reads TGCAGCGTTGAAGAAGTACAGCATAACTATGGCTACACCTTC. The genes are TRBV29-1 and TRBJ1-2; D remains ambiguous. V dropped 0 bases and J dropped 1 base, with 9 bases sitting between them. Germline CDR1 is SQVTM and CDR2 is ANQGSEA. This CDR3 has 14 amino acids.

J is TRBJ2-7 and V is TRBV5-1; 14 nucleotides match TRBD2. Germline trimming cut 5 bases from V and 4 bases from J; bases unmatched to any gene: 20. Per the germline V gene, CDR1 is SGHRS and CDR2 is YFSETQ. The length of the CDR3 is 20 residues. The CDR3 DNA reads TGCGCCAGCAGTGTACCGGGACTAGCGGGAGAGGCCGTAGACCCATACGAGCAGTACTTC. Its protein product is CASSVPGLAGEAVDPYEQYF.

This clonotype appeared many times. The chain is built from TRBV28 and TRBJ1-1, with 7 nucleotides matching TRBD1. J gave up 2 bases and V 10 bases, and 10 bases lay outside the gene matches. The germline V gene has CDR1 MDHEN and CDR2 SYDVKM. The CDR3 has 14 amino acids. The chain's CDR3 is CATFPGQINTEAFF. CDR3 coding DNA: TGTGCCACCTTTCCGGGACAGATAAACACTGAAGCTTTCTTT.

This clonotype has at least ten counts. V is TRBV28 and J is TRBJ2-7, with TRBD1 identical over 9 bases. The CDR3 has 15 amino acids. With V trimmed by 6 bases and J by 2 bases, 8 bases remained unmatched. Germline V gives CDR1 MDHEN, CDR2 SYDVKM. The CDR3 DNA sequence: TGTGCCAGCAGGTCCGGGACAGGGACCCCCTACGAGCAGTACTTC. It is translated as CASRSGTGTPYEQYF.

V usage is TRBV6-2 or TRBV6-3 and J usage is TRBJ2-5, with 11 bases identical to TRBD2. The germline gives CDR1 MNHEY, CDR2 SVGEGT. V shed 7 bases, J shed 4 bases, and the junction held 20 bases outside the gene matches. This CDR3 comprises 19 residues. The CDR3 spells CASKPRPTSGRMVSETQYF. For the CDR3, the DNA is TGTGCCAGCAAACCCCGCCCTACTAGCGGGAGAATGGTTTCAGAGACCCAGTACTTC.

This clonotype was counted many times. The CDR3 nucleotides read TGTGCCAGCTCACCCGGAGGGGCTGGCTACACCTTC. Translation gives CASSPGGAGYTF. The chain recombines TRBV18 with TRBJ1-2, with D tentatively TRBD1 (5 bases). V was clipped by 3 bases and J by 7 bases, with 9 bases between them. The CDR3 is 12 residues long. CDR1 and CDR2 (germline): KGHSH, LQKENI.

This clonotype appeared many times. The V gene is TRBV27, the J gene TRBJ2-5; 14 nucleotides line up with TRBD2. With V trimmed by 6 bases and J by 4 bases, 7 bases remained unmatched. The CDR3 spans 16 residues. The V gene's germline CDR1 is MNHEY and CDR2 SMNVEV (reference sequence). CDR3 in DNA: TGTGCCAGCAGCCGACTAGCGGGAGGGCCTGGAGAGACCCAGTACTTC. Amino acids: CASSRLAGGPGETQYF.

This clonotype was observed many times. This chain links TRBV7-8 with TRBJ1-2; D is uncertain. CDR3 length equals 16 residues. V dropped 1 base and J dropped 4 bases, with 16 bases sitting between them. Looked up from germline, CDR1 is SGHVS and CDR2 is FQNEAQ. This CDR3 is CASSLGSGRGTYGYTF. CDR3 bases: TGTGCCAGCAGCTTAGGATCGGGCCGTGGCACCTATGGCTACACCTTC.

This clonotype came up many times. V gene TRBV19 combines with J gene TRBJ1-2; 11 bases are a match to TRBD1. CDR1 and CDR2 from the germline V gene are LNHDA and SQIVND (reference sequence). After removal of 5 bases from V and 6 bases from J, the junction contained 8 bases not matched to a gene. CDR3 length: 15 residues. CDR3 DNA: TGTGCCAGTAGTGCTTGGACAGGGGGCGTCCATGGCTACACCTTC. It specifies CASSAWTGGVHGYTF. The full variable domain, with the rest looked up from reference TRBV19 and TRBJ1-2, is DGGITQSPKYLFRKEGQNVTLSCEQNLNHDAMYWYRQDPGQGLRLIYYSQIVNDFQKGDIAEGYSVSREKKESFPLTVTSAQKNPTAFYLCASSAWTGGVHGYTFGSGTRLTVV.

This clonotype was seen many times. This rearrangement joins TRBV24-1 to TRBJ2-5; TRBD1 aligns across 7 bases. From germline, CDR1 is KGHDR and CDR2 SFDVKD. The CDR3 contains 15 residues. V was clipped by 5 bases and J by 5 bases; unmatched bases: 10. The CDR3 coding sequence is TGTGCCACCAGTGCCGCGACAGGGAGAATGGAGACCCAGTACTTC. It is translated as CATSAATGRMETQYF.

The table lists this clonotype with a count of one. J is TRBJ1-1 and V is TRBV19, with D unresolved. Germline CDR1 LNHDA, CDR2 SQIVND (reference sequence). The CDR3 is 12 residues long. Trimming took off 7 bases at V and 5 bases at J, with 11 bases between the two ends. In DNA form, the CDR3 reads TGTGCCAGTAAGGAACGGGAGACTGAAGCTTTCTTT. Its translation: CASKERETEAFF.

This clonotype has at least ten counts. The CDR3 nucleotides read TGCAGTGCTAGAGGACAGGGACCCTATGGCTACACCTTC. Translating gives CSARGQGPYGYTF. The chain couples TRBV20-1 to TRBJ1-2; 7 bases map to TRBD1. The V segment lost 1 base and the J segment 4 bases; nucleotides outside the gene matches: 3. The CDR3 contains 13 residues. In germline, CDR1 is DFQATT, CDR2 SNEGSKA (reference sequence).

The rearrangement links TRBV9 to TRBJ2-4; D not resolved. Trimming stripped 0 bases from V and 6 bases from J, with 7 bases between. The germline gives CDR1 SGDLS, CDR2 YYNGEE. The CDR3 is 13 residues long. The CDR3 here is CASSVDLGNIQYF. CDR3 nucleotides: TGTGCCAGCAGCGTAGATTTGGGAAACATTCAGTACTTC. The whole variable domain, filled in from reference TRBV9 and TRBJ2-4, reads DSGVTQTPKHLITATGQRVTLRCSPRSGDLSVYWYQQSLDQGLQFLIQYYNGEERAKGNILERFSAQQFPDLHSELNLSSLELGDSALYFCASSVDLGNIQYFGAGTRLSVL.

This clonotype was seen ten or more times. As DNA, the CDR3 is TGTGCCAGTAGTTCCCGGGGCAGGGGGCCTGCTGAAGCTTTCTTT. Residues: CASSSRGRGPAEAFF. The chain uses TRBV19 and TRBJ1-1, with 8 nucleotides matching TRBD1. This CDR3 region has 15 residues. The germline V gene encodes CDR1 LNHDA and CDR2 SQIVND (reference sequence). V was pared by 5 bases and J by 6 bases, with 11 bases of the junction left unmatched.

This clonotype was detected ten times or more. V and J are TRBV6-1 and TRBJ1-6; 8 bases match TRBD1. The CDR3 runs to 16 residues. J was trimmed by 7 bases and V by 4 bases; bases with no gene match: 9. Germline V lookup: CDR1 MNHNS, CDR2 SASEGT. CDR3 region: CASSGSGQGLNSPLHF. DNA of the CDR3: TGTGCCAGCAGTGGGTCCGGACAGGGCCTAAATTCACCCCTCCACTTT.

With regard to this clonotype: The junction differs from germline at one of its ends, possibly a read error. The chain couples TRBV6-2 or TRBV6-3 to TRBJ2-7; possible D gene TRBD2, 6 bases. Germline V gene data show CDR1 as MNHEY and CDR2 as SVGEGT. This CDR3 has 12 residues. CDR3 DNA sequence: TGCGCCAGCAGGGACTTCCTCTACGAGCAGTACTTC. This sequence encodes CASRDFLYEQYF.

This clonotype has ten or more counts. The chain uses TRBV20-1 and TRBJ2-7, with D perhaps matching TRBD1 or TRBD2 (5 bases each). The CDR3 contains 13 residues. V dropped 5 bases and J dropped 3 bases, with 14 bases sitting between them. CDR1 is DFQATT, CDR2 SNEGSKA, per germline (reference sequence). The CDR3 here is CSAVRDAGYEQYF. The CDR3 coding sequence is TGCAGTGCTGTCCGGGACGCTGGCTACGAGCAGTACTTC.

This rearrangement joins TRBV29-1 to TRBJ1-1; D call uncertain. V lost 1 base and J 4 bases, leaving 13 bases between the germline ends. Germline V gene data show CDR1 as SQVTM and CDR2 as ANQGSEA. This CDR3 region has 14 residues. CDR3 region: CSVEGIGQRTEAFF. The CDR3 DNA is TGCAGCGTTGAAGGGATAGGGCAACGCACTGAAGCTTTCTTT.

The chain combines TRBV2 with TRBJ1-1, with a weak D call TRBD1 (6 bases). The length of the CDR3 is 14 residues. CDR1 and CDR2 (germline): SNHLY, FYNNEI. V was pared by 0 bases and J by 6 bases, with 11 bases between. The CDR3, as DNA: TGTGCCAGCAGTGAAGCGAGGGGGGCCGCTGAAGCTTTCTTT. It encodes CASSEARGAAEAFF.

The chain couples TRBV3-1 to TRBJ2-4; perhaps TRBD2 as D (5 bases). Per germline, CDR1 LGHDT and CDR2 YNNKEL (reference sequence). The CDR3 runs to 14 residues. The V and J ends lost 5 bases and 3 bases respectively, with 11 bases between them. CDR3 coding DNA: TGTGCCAGCAGCGAGACTAATTACAAAAACATTCAGTACTTC. This codes for CASSETNYKNIQYF.

Many counts were recorded for this clonotype. The chain joins TRBV28 to TRBJ2-3; D is perhaps TRBD1 or TRBD2 (5 bases each). The CDR3 covers 14 residues. Deletions cut 1 base from V and 4 bases from J, with 9 bases between. Germline CDR1 MDHEN, CDR2 SYDVKM. The chain's CDR3 is CASSLLGVADTQYF. In DNA, the CDR3 is TGTGCCAGCAGTTTATTGGGGGTCGCAGATACGCAGTATTTT. The whole variable domain, filled in from reference TRBV28 and TRBJ2-3, reads DVKVTQSSRYLVKRTGEKVFLECVQDMDHENMFWYRQDPGLGLRLIYFSYDVKMKEKGDIPEGYSVSREKKERFSLILESASTNQTSMYLCASSLLGVADTQYFGPGTRLTVL.

The V and J genes are TRBV18 and TRBJ1-1; D is unresolved. The V gene's germline CDR1 is KGHSH and CDR2 LQKENI. V lost 0 bases and J lost 2, with 13 bases in between. The length of the CDR3 is 16 residues. CDR3 nucleotides: TGTGCCAGCTCACCACCGGCGACGGGGATAAACACTGAAGCTTTCTTT. Its protein is CASSPPATGINTEAFF. The whole variable domain, remainder taken from reference TRBV18 and TRBJ1-1, is NAGVMQNPRHLVRRRGQEARLRCSPMKGHSHVYWYRQLPEEGLKFMVYLQKENIIDESGMPKERFSAEFPKEGPSILRIQQVVRGDSAAYFCASSPPATGINTEAFFGQGTRLTVV.

This clonotype came up a few times. The chain couples TRBV27 to TRBJ2-2; 7 bases agree with TRBD2. Germline CDR1 and CDR2: MNHEY and SMNVEV (reference sequence). This CDR3 contains 16 residues. V shed 8 bases, J shed 4 bases, and the junction held 13 bases outside the gene matches. The CDR3 spells CASSKGLVFLTGELFF. DNA of the CDR3: TGTGCCAGCTCGAAAGGACTAGTCTTTCTCACCGGGGAGCTGTTTTTT.

This clonotype was detected many times. The chain combines TRBV29-1 with TRBJ1-1; 10 bases are a match to TRBD1. The CDR3 is made up of 12 amino acids. The ends lost 4 bases at V and 6 bases at J; junction bases unmatched: 2. From germline, CDR1 is SQVTM and CDR2 ANQGSEA. The CDR3 bases are TGCAGCGTTGCGACAGGGGGCCCTGAAGCTTTCTTT. Its protein product is CSVATGGPEAFF.

This clonotype was seen a handful of times. The chain combines TRBV6-1 with TRBJ2-5; 7 bases agree with TRBD1. Trimming cost V 3 bases and J 5 bases; bases outside gene matches: 9. The CDR3 totals 15 residues. Germline CDR1 and CDR2: MNHNS and SASEGT. CDR3 in DNA: TGTGCCAGCAGTGACGGACAGGCCTTGGTGGAGACCCAGTACTTC. Translated, it gives CASSDGQALVETQYF.